The 32 T cell receptor beta chains reported below all come from one sample, sequenced in a study of T cell clonotyping in hematopoietic cell transplantation. Repertoires were generated with immunoSEQ multiplex PCR, while TCRdb's copy carries only in-frame clones and drops some. This table holds approximately 11,000 clones, roughly half found once. This sample comprised PBMCs, obtained 30 days after allogeneic stem cell transplant. The receptors here all came from a male patient aged 45-60 years who had an allogeneic stem cell transplant from an unrelated donor, so the T cells may come from the graft donor. Some clones in this sample may be carry-over from other donors' samples.

The chain recombines TRBV14 with TRBJ2-5; 7 bases are shared with TRBD1. The CDR3 runs 13 residues. Germline lookup yields CDR1 SGHDN and CDR2 FVKESK. Trimming at V came to 1 base and at J to 4 bases, leaving 0 bases not matched to a gene. The CDR3 loop reads CASSQAGGETQYF. The CDR3, as DNA: TGTGCCAGCAGCCAAGCAGGGGGAGAGACCCAGTACTTC.

This clone was seen a handful of times. The chain employs TRBV4-1 and TRBJ2-7, with a possible D match to TRBD2 (6 bases). Per the germline V gene, CDR1 is MGHRA and CDR2 is YSYEKL. V was clipped by 0 bases and J by 2 bases, with 11 bases between them. This CDR3 comprises 15 residues. In DNA form, the CDR3 reads TGCGCCAGCAGCCAAGACCTGGGACTTACCTACGAGCAGTACTTC. This encodes CASSQDLGLTYEQYF.

This clone was counted a single time. V gene TRBV28 combines with J gene TRBJ2-7; TRBD1 agrees at 9 bases. V lost 6 bases, J lost 5 bases, and 11 bases stayed unmatched. Germline lookup yields CDR1 MDHEN and CDR2 SYDVKM. The CDR3 is 15 residues long. In DNA, the CDR3 is TGTGCCAGCAGCAAAAAACCGGGACAGGGCCACGAGCAGTACTTC. This gives the protein CASSKKPGQGHEQYF.

The sample holds a few counts of this clone. This chain links TRBV25-1 with TRBJ1-4; maybe TRBD1 (5 bases). With 6 bases removed from V and 4 bases from J, the gap between germline ends came to 12 bases. Germline-derived CDR1 and CDR2 are MGHDK and SYGVNS. This CDR3 has 14 residues. The CDR3 reads CASSVGTDNEKLFF. CDR3 coding DNA: TGTGCCAGCAGCGTTGGGACGGATAATGAAAAACTGTTTTTT.

This rearrangement joins TRBV27 to TRBJ2-7, with D uncertain. The V and J ends lost 2 bases and 3 bases respectively, with 5 bases between them. Per germline, CDR1 MNHEY and CDR2 SMNVEV (reference sequence). There are 12 residues in the CDR3. The CDR3: CASSLGNYEQYF. CDR3 DNA: TGTGCCAGCAGTTTAGGGAACTACGAGCAGTACTTC.

Only a few counts were recorded for this clone. The chain combines TRBV7-3 with TRBJ2-6; D ambiguous. The V gene's germline CDR1 is SGHTA and CDR2 FQGTGA. This CDR3 contains 15 residues. V was pared by 5 bases and J by 0 bases, with 8 bases between. The CDR3 here is CASSMDGSGANVLTF. For the CDR3, the DNA is TGTGCCAGCAGCATGGACGGCTCTGGGGCCAACGTCCTGACTTTC.

The chain links TRBV29-1 to TRBJ2-7, with D possibly being TRBD2 (7 bases). The ends were cut back, 6 bases at V and 4 bases at J, with 13 bases in the middle. The CDR3 totals 12 residues. The germline V gene has CDR1 SQVTM and CDR2 ANQGSEA. The CDR3 nucleotides are TGCAGCGTCTCGGGGGGCTGGTACGAGCAGTACTTC. Translating gives CSVSGGWYEQYF.

This rearrangement joins TRBV30 to TRBJ1-2; tentative D call: TRBD1 (5 bases). The CDR3 consists of 13 residues. Germline V CDR1 and CDR2: GTSNPN, SVGIG (reference sequence). Trimming stripped 3 bases from V and 8 bases from J, with 16 bases between. The DNA for the CDR3 is TGTGCCTGGAGGAGGGGACCAGGGATGGGCTACACCTTC. This encodes CAWRRGPGMGYTF.

Here the CDR3 reads CAWVREGAGQQYF. The CDR3 DNA reads as TGTGCCTGGGTACGGGAGGGGGCTGGACAGCAGTACTTC. This chain connects TRBV30 to TRBJ2-7, with D possibly matching TRBD2 (8 bases). Germline values: CDR1 GTSNPN, CDR2 SVGIG (reference sequence). Deletions cut 5 bases from V and 8 bases from J, with 19 bases between. The CDR3 has 13 residues.

This clone has a single count. The rearrangement links TRBV30 to TRBJ2-1, with D maybe TRBD2 (6 bases). Trimming pared 4 bases from V and 3 bases from J, leaving 7 bases between. The CDR3 has 12 amino acids. The germline gives CDR1 GTSNPN, CDR2 SVGIG (reference sequence). DNA for the CDR3: TGTGCCTGGAAGGGACTCTACAATGAGCAGTTCTTC. Protein product: CAWKGLYNEQFF.

The chain recombines TRBV6-1 with TRBJ1-5; TRBD1 is a possible D gene (6 bases). This CDR3 has 15 amino acids. V dropped 6 bases and J dropped 6 bases, with 18 bases sitting between them. Per germline, CDR1 MNHNS and CDR2 SASEGT. The CDR3 nucleotides read TGTGCCAGCAGCCTAGGCGGTGGGGGCCGTCAGCCCCAGCATTTT. Translating gives CASSLGGGGRQPQHF.

This chain connects TRBV7-2 to TRBJ2-7; D is undetermined. The V and J ends lost 4 bases and 3 bases respectively, with 4 bases between them. Germline CDR1 and CDR2: SGHTA and FQGNSA. This CDR3 has 11 amino acids. The CDR3 loop is CASSSIYEQYF. CDR3 coding DNA: TGTGCCAGCAGCTCGATCTACGAGCAGTACTTC.

V is TRBV28 and J is TRBJ2-7; 7 positions match TRBD1. The V and J ends lost 5 bases and 11 bases, in that order; junction bases with no gene match: 12. Germline CDR1 and CDR2: MDHEN and SYDVKM. The CDR3 totals 13 residues. The CDR3: CASSPTDRLRKYF. CDR3 DNA: TGTGCCAGCAGTCCCACGGACAGGTTGAGAAAGTACTTC.

This chain joins TRBV4-2 and TRBJ1-2; D perhaps matches TRBD1 (6 bases). V gave up 5 bases and J gave up 4 bases, with 14 bases separating them. The germline V gene has CDR1 LGHNA and CDR2 YNFKEQ. The CDR3 covers 14 residues. CDR3 loop: CASSLVGGGYGYTF. The CDR3 DNA reads TGTGCCAGCAGCTTGGTTGGGGGCGGCTATGGCTACACCTTC.

This clone was picked up a small number of times. This chain uses TRBV20-1 with TRBJ2-1; no clear D gene. The germline V gene has CDR1 DFQATT and CDR2 SNEGSKA (reference sequence). Trimming shortened V by 3 bases and J by 7 bases, and 7 bases separated the two germline ends. The CDR3 is 11 residues long. CDR3 in DNA: TGCAGTGCTAGCCCTCGGAATGAGCAGTTCTTC. This encodes CSASPRNEQFF.

The chain recombines TRBV7-2 with TRBJ2-3; TRBD1 is a possible D gene (5 bases). Deletions cut 5 bases from V and 8 bases from J, with 20 bases between. The V gene's germline CDR1 is SGHTA and CDR2 FQGNSA. CDR3 length equals 15 residues. CDR3 in amino acids: CASSLEGRSGATQYF. The CDR3 nucleotides are TGTGCCAGCAGCCTAGAAGGCCGGTCTGGGGCTACGCAGTATTTT. The variable domain in full, with the rest retrieved from reference TRBV7-2 and TRBJ2-3, is GAGVSQSPSNKVTEKGKDVELRCDPISGHTALYWYRQSLGQGLEFLIYFQGNSAPDKSGLPSDRFSAERTGGSVSTLTIQRTQQEDSAVYLCASSLEGRSGATQYFGPGTRLTVL.

The sample holds a few counts of this clone. The J gene is TRBJ1-1, the V gene TRBV5-6, with TRBD1 matching 8 bases. J was trimmed by 4 bases and V by 2 bases; bases with no gene match: 10. The CDR3 runs to 16 residues. Looked up from germline, CDR1 is SGHDT and CDR2 is YYEEEE. The CDR3: CASSFFGTGGRTEAFF. CDR3 in DNA: TGTGCCAGCAGCTTCTTTGGCACAGGGGGACGCACTGAAGCTTTCTTT.

This clone was found a few times. This chain connects TRBV9 to TRBJ1-6; D remains ambiguous. Germline CDR1 reads SGDLS; CDR2 reads YYNGEE. The CDR3 sequence is 15 residues long. V dropped 0 bases and J dropped 8 bases, with 12 bases sitting between them. CDR3 nucleotides: TGTGCCAGCAGCGTAGTGGATCATTCGGATTCACCCCTCCACTTT. Translating gives CASSVVDHSDSPLHF.

This clone has only a few counts. This chain joins TRBV5-4 and TRBJ2-7, with 9 positions matching TRBD1. CDR1 and CDR2 (germline): SGHNT, YYREEE (reference sequence). The CDR3 is 14 amino acids. V lost 4 bases and J lost 6; bases outside the gene matches: 8. CDR3 residues: CASSPPDRGGEQYF. DNA of the CDR3: TGTGCCAGCAGCCCCCCGGACAGGGGTGGCGAGCAGTACTTC.

V usage is TRBV28 and J usage is TRBJ1-5; 7 bases agree with TRBD1. Trimming took 4 bases from V and 6 from J; bases not matched to a gene: 6. CDR1 MDHEN and CDR2 SYDVKM come from the germline V gene. The CDR3 has 14 residues. CDR3 bases: TGTGCCAGCAGTTCGAATTACAGGGGTCAGCCCCAGCATTTT. Translated: CASSSNYRGQPQHF. The variable domain in full, with the rest retrieved from reference TRBV28 and TRBJ1-5, is DVKVTQSSRYLVKRTGEKVFLECVQDMDHENMFWYRQDPGLGLRLIYFSYDVKMKEKGDIPEGYSVSREKKERFSLILESASTNQTSMYLCASSSNYRGQPQHFGDGTRLSIL.

The chain uses TRBV9 and TRBJ2-7, with D unclear. In germline, CDR1 is SGDLS, CDR2 YYNGEE. V lost 5 bases to trimming and J lost 5 bases, with 14 bases between them. CDR3 length: 13 amino acids. CDR3 protein: CASSSNYDDEQYF. The DNA for the CDR3 is TGTGCCAGCAGTTCTAACTATGACGACGAGCAGTACTTC.

In its sample, this clone was seen a few times. The gene calls are TRBV11-3 and TRBJ2-7, with TRBD1 matching 8 bases. This CDR3 has 15 amino acids. J was trimmed by 5 bases and V by 0 bases; bases with no gene match: 6. Germline CDR1 is SGHNT and CDR2 is YENEEA. CDR3 sequence reads: CASSLDVGQAHEQYF. DNA of the CDR3: TGTGCCAGCAGCTTAGATGTGGGACAGGCCCACGAGCAGTACTTC.

This clone has more than one count but fewer than ten. An end of the junction does not agree with germline; a read error may underlie this. The chain recombines TRBV4-3 with TRBJ1-2; D not resolved. CDR1 LGHNA and CDR2 YSLEER come from the germline V gene. The CDR3 consists of 15 residues. The CDR3 region has the DNA TGCGCCAGTAGCCAAGATTTCACCAGCCCCTATCGCTACACCTTC. This sequence encodes CASSQDFTSPYRYTF.

This clone was counted only a few times. The V gene is TRBV6-5, the J gene TRBJ1-1; TRBD1 matches at 9 bases. Trimming removed 1 base from V and 5 bases from J; junction bases left unmatched: 5. Germline V gene lookup returns CDR1 MNHEY and CDR2 SVGAGI. There are 15 residues in the CDR3. CDR3 protein: CASSYFSQGATEAFF. CDR3 in DNA: TGTGCCAGCAGTTACTTCTCACAGGGGGCGACTGAAGCTTTCTTT.

The chain combines TRBV30 with TRBJ1-2; D is perhaps TRBD1 (5 bases). Between the trimmed V and J ends, which lost 8 bases and 0 bases, there was a span of 19 bases. The CDR3 consists of 15 residues. Germline V lookup: CDR1 GTSNPN, CDR2 SVGIG (reference sequence). The CDR3 DNA follows: TGTGCCGAACAGGACGAACGACGGGCTAACTATGGCTACACCTTC. It specifies CAEQDERRANYGYTF.

The chain carries TRBV5-6 and TRBJ2-7, with 11 bases matching TRBD2. This CDR3 has 18 residues. V lost 4 bases and J lost 1; bases outside the gene matches: 13. CDR1 and CDR2 from the germline V gene are SGHDT and YYEEEE. CDR3 in amino acids: CASSDYLSGRAGSYEQYF. The CDR3 nucleotides are TGTGCCAGCAGCGATTACCTTAGCGGGAGGGCCGGGTCCTACGAGCAGTACTTC. Filled out from reference TRBV5-6 and TRBJ2-7, the complete variable domain reads DAGVTQSPTHLIKTRGQQVTLRCSPKSGHDTVSWYQQALGQGPQFIFQYYEEEERQRGNFPDRFSGHQFPNYSSELNVNALLLGDSALYLCASSDYLSGRAGSYEQYFGPGTRLTVT.

By share, this clone counts as medium-sized. The CDR3 DNA reads TGTGCCAGCAGCTGGGAGGGAGGCCCCTACGAGCAGTACTTC. Translating gives CASSWEGGPYEQYF. The V gene is TRBV5-6, the J gene TRBJ2-7; 7 nucleotides match TRBD2. The CDR3 covers 14 residues. In germline, CDR1 is SGHDT, CDR2 YYEEEE. Germline trimming cut 3 bases from V and 2 bases from J; bases unmatched to any gene: 5.

The V and J genes are TRBV2 and TRBJ1-2, with 7 bases fitting TRBD1. Losses at the gene ends were 6 bases for V and 6 bases for J; bases not matched to a gene: 7. The CDR3 extends over 13 amino acids. Germline CDR1 SNHLY, CDR2 FYNNEI. The DNA for the CDR3 is TGTGCCAGCAGGCCGACAGGGCTTGATGGCTACACCTTC. Its translation is CASRPTGLDGYTF.

About this clone itself: A junction end diverges from the germline sequence, so it may reflect a read error. This sequence joins TRBV30 and TRBJ2-3; D tentatively fits TRBD1 or TRBD2 (5 bases each). Germline V gives CDR1 GTSNPN, CDR2 SVGIG (reference sequence). This CDR3 has 12 residues. Written as DNA, the CDR3 is TGTGCCTGGAGGAACCGGGACGGATCGTCCGGTTTT. Translating it yields CAWRNRDGSSGF.

Only a few counts were recorded for this clone. The chain joins TRBV29-1 to TRBJ2-3, with D perhaps TRBD1 (6 bases). The CDR3 extends over 13 amino acids. Germline-derived CDR1 and CDR2 are SQVTM and ANQGSEA. Trimming left V 3 bases short and J 5 bases short, with 12 bases between. CDR3 DNA sequence: TGCAGCGTTGAGCTACTAGGGGGAGATACGCAGTATTTT. Translating it yields CSVELLGGDTQYF.

This clone was counted only a few times. The chain recombines TRBV4-1 with TRBJ1-2; 7 bases are a match to TRBD1. Germline assignment: CDR1 MGHRA and CDR2 YSYEKL. The CDR3 is 13 amino acids. Germline trimming cut 0 bases from V and 6 bases from J; bases unmatched to any gene: 1. The CDR3 spells CASSQDRGNGYTF. The CDR3 DNA reads TGCGCCAGCAGCCAAGACAGGGGGAATGGCTACACCTTC.

This rearrangement joins TRBV28 to TRBJ1-1; 7 bases fit TRBD1. Trimming removed 3 bases from V and 5 bases from J; junction bases left unmatched: 6. This CDR3 spans 14 amino acids. CDR1 is MDHEN and CDR2 is SYDVKM in the germline V gene. The CDR3 reads CASSLGDRVTEAFF. In nucleotides, the CDR3 is TGTGCCAGCAGTTTGGGAGACAGGGTTACTGAAGCTTTCTTT. The full variable domain, its missing parts supplied by reference TRBV28 and TRBJ1-1, is DVKVTQSSRYLVKRTGEKVFLECVQDMDHENMFWYRQDPGLGLRLIYFSYDVKMKEKGDIPEGYSVSREKKERFSLILESASTNQTSMYLCASSLGDRVTEAFFGQGTRLTVV.